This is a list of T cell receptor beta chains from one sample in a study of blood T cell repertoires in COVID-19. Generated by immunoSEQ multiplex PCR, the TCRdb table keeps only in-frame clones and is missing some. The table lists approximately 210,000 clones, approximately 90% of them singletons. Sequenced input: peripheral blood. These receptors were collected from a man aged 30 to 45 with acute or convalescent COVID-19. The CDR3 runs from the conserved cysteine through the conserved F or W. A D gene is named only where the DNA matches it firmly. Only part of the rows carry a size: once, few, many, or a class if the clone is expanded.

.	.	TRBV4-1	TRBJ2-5	TGCGCCAGCAGCCAACGCCCTCTTGCAGCGGAAGAGACCCAGTACTTC	CASSQRPLAAEETQYF
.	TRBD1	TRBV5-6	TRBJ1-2	TGTGCCAGCAGCTTGAGACAGGGTAGAGGTGGCTACACCTTC	CASSLRQGRGGYTF
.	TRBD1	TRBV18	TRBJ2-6	TGTGCCAGCTCACCCAGGACAGGGCTCTCTGGGGCCAACGTCCTGACTTTC	CASSPRTGLSGANVLTF
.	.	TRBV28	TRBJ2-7	TGTGCCACCCCCCGGGACACTGGGGTCTACGAGCAGTACTTC	CATPRDTGVYEQYF
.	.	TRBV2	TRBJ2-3	TGTGCCAGCAGTGGAGTCGCAGGTACGCAGTATTTT	CASSGVAGTQYF
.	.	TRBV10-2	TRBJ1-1	TGCGCCAGCAGTGAGCAGAGGGTTAACACTGAAGCTTTCTTT	CASSEQRVNTEAFF
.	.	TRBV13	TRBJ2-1	TGTGCCAGCAGCTTATATTGGGGGGGCCAAAACAATGAGCAGTTCTTC	CASSLYWGGQNNEQFF
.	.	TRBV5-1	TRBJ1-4	TGCGCCAGCAGCCCTCGGGAGAATGAAAAACTGTTTTTT	CASSPRENEKLFF
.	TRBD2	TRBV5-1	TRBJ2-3	TGCGCCAGCAGCCGCGGTGCGACTAGCGGGAGTTGGCTTGTACAGTATTTT	CASSRGATSGSWLVQYF
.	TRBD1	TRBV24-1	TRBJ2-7	TGTGCCACCAGTGATGGGACAGGGGGCTCCTACGAGCAGTACTTC	CATSDGTGGSYEQYF
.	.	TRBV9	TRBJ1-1	TGTGCCAGCAGCGTAGATGGCAGGGGTCACTCCATGAACACTGAAGCTTTCTTT	CASSVDGRGHSMNTEAFF
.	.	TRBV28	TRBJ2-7	TGTGCCAGCAGTTTCAGGGTTAGCGAGCAGTACTTC	CASSFRVSEQYF
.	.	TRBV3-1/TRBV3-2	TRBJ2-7	TGTGCCAGCAGCAGAACCAGGGATACCGAGCAGTACTTC	CASSRTRDTEQYF
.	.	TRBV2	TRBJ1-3	TGTGCCAGCAGTCCCGAGGGAGGAGTCTCTGGAAACACCATATATTTT	CASSPEGGVSGNTIYF
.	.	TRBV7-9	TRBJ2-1	TGTGCCAGCAGCTTGGCCGCCCCCCATGAGCAGTTCTTC	CASSLAAPHEQFF
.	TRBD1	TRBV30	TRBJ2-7	TGTGCCTGGAGTGTATATGGACAGGGCTCCTACGAGCAGTACTTC	CAWSVYGQGSYEQYF
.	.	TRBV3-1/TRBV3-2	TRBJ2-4	TGTGCCAGCAGCCGACACCAAAACATTCAGTACTTC	CASSRHQNIQYF
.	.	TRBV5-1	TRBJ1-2	TGCGCCAGCAGCGACGGGGGATATGGCTACACCTTC	CASSDGGYGYTF
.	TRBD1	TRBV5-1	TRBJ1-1	TGCGCCAGCAGCAGCGGACAGGGGACAATGAACACTGAAGCTTTCTTT	CASSSGQGTMNTEAFF
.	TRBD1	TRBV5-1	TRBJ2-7	TGCGCCAGCAGCCTTACGGGACAGGGGGCCTACGAGCAGTACTTC	CASSLTGQGAYEQYF
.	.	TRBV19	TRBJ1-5	TGTGCCAGTGGCAGTTATAGCAATCAGCCCCAGCATTTT	CASGSYSNQPQHF
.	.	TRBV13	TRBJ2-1	TGTGCCAGCAGCTCCGACTTGAATGAGCAGTTCTTC	CASSSDLNEQFF
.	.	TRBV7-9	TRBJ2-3	TGTGCCAGCAGCTCCAGGGGTGTTGGGATTGGGACAGATACGCAGTATTTT	CASSSRGVGIGTDTQYF
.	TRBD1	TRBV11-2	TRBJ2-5	TGTGCCAGCAGCCTAGGACAGGCTGGGGAGACCCAGTACTTC	CASSLGQAGETQYF
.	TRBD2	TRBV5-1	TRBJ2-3	TGCGCCAGCAGCTTTGGGGGACTAGCGGGAGGAGGCACAGATACGCAGTATTTT	CASSFGGLAGGGTDTQYF
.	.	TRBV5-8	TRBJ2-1	TGTGCCAGCAGCTGGCGAGGCAGTAGCTCCTACAATGAGCAGTTCTTC	CASSWRGSSSYNEQFF
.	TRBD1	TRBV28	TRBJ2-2	TGTGCCAGCAGTACTCCGGGACAGGGTACCTTGTGGGAGCTGTTTTTT	CASSTPGQGTLWELFF
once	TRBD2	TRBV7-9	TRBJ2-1	TGTGCCAGCAGCCGTGAGCTAGCGGGGGGGTACAATGAGCAGTTCTTC	CASSRELAGGYNEQFF
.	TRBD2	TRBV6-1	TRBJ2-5	TGTGCCAGCAGTGGAGTAAATCGAGGGACTAGCAGAAAAGAGACCCAGTACTTC	CASSGVNRGTSRKETQYF
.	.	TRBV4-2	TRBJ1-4	TGTGCCAGCAGCCCCGCCGGACAGAAGAATGAAAAACTGTTTTTT	CASSPAGQKNEKLFF
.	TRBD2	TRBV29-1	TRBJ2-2	TGCAGCGTTGCTAGCGGGGGCGCGAACACCGGGGAGCTGTTTTTT	CSVASGGANTGELFF
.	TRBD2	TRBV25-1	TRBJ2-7	TGTGCCAGCGAGGGACTACTCACTTTTGGCGAGCAGTACTTC	CASEGLLTFGEQYF
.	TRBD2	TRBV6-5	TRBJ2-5	TGTGCCAGCAGTTACGCCGGGACTAGCGGGGGTGGGACCCAGTACTTC	CASSYAGTSGGGTQYF
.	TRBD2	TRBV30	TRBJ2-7	TGTGCCTGGTATAGCGGGAGCAGCTACGAGCAGTACTTC	CAWYSGSSYEQYF
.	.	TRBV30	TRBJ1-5	TGTGCCTGGAGTTTGGGGCCCAATCAGCCCCAGCATTTT	CAWSLGPNQPQHF
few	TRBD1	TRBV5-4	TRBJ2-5	TGTGCCAGCAGCTGGGGCCTTGGGACAGGCCAAGAGACCCAGTACTTC	CASSWGLGTGQETQYF
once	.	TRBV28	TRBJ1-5	TGTGCCAGCAGTTTTGCGGGGAACAATCAGCCCCAGCATTTT	CASSFAGNNQPQHF
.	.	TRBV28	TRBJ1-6	TGTGCCAGCACCACAGACAGCAATAATTCACCCCTCCACTTT	CASTTDSNNSPLHF
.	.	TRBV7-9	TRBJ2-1	TGTGCCAGCAGCTTCGGTCAGGGAGGCAATGAGCAGTTCTTC	CASSFGQGGNEQFF
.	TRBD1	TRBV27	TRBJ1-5	TGTGCCAGCAGAAGACAGGGTCAGCCCCAGCATTTT	CASRRQGQPQHF
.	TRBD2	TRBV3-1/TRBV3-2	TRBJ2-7	TGTGCCAGCAGTCGACTAGCGGTACCCTACGAGCAGTACTTC	CASSRLAVPYEQYF
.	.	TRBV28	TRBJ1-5	TGTGCCTCTCAGGCGGGGAATCAGCCCCAGCATTTT	CASQAGNQPQHF
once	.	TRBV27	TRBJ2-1	TGTGCCAGCAGTTTGGAGTTTAGGAGGGCCCAGCAGTTCTTC	CASSLEFRRAQQFF
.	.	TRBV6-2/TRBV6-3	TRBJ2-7	TGTGCCAGCAGTGCACCCCAAGGGGCCGGGGAGCAGTACTTC	CASSAPQGAGEQYF
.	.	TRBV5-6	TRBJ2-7	TGTGCCAGCAGTACATGGATGCGGCCCTACGAGCAGTACTTC	CASSTWMRPYEQYF
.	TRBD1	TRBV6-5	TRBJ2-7	TGTGCCAGCACTTACGGGACAGGTTACTACGAGCAGTACTTC	CASTYGTGYYEQYF
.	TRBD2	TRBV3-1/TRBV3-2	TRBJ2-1	TGTGCCAGCAGCCCCCTCCAGCGGGAAAAATACAATGAGCAGTTCTTC	CASSPLQREKYNEQFF
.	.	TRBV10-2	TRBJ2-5	TGCGCCAGCAGTGAGGACGGGAGTGAGACCCAGTACTTC	CASSEDGSETQYF
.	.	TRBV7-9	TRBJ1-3	TGTGCCAGCAGCTCTAAGAACCGCTCTGGAAACACCATATATTTT	CASSSKNRSGNTIYF
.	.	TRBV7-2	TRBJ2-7	TGTGCCAGCAGCGCGAGGGGATCGGGGGTTGGATCCCGTGAGCAGTACTTC	CASSARGSGVGSREQYF
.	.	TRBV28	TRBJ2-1	TGTGCCACCGCGAGATCCTACAATGAGCAGTTCTTC	CATARSYNEQFF
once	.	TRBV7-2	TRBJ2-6	TGTGCCAGCAGCTTAGCCCTTTTTAGAGCTGGGGCCAACGTCCTGACTTTC	CASSLALFRAGANVLTF
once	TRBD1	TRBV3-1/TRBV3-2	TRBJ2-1	TGTGCCAGCAGCCAAGTCGTCCCTCCGACAGGGGGCAATGAGCAGTTCTTC	CASSQVVPPTGGNEQFF
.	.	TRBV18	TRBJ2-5	TGTGCCAGCTCACCTACAAAACAAGAGACCCAGTACTTC	CASSPTKQETQYF
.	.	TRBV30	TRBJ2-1	TGTGCCTGGAGTCGCGACAGGAACTTTTACAATGAGCAGTTCTTC	CAWSRDRNFYNEQFF
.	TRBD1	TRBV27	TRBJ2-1	TGTGCCAGCAGTTTAACGGGACAGGGATTCGGGGAGCAGTTCTTC	CASSLTGQGFGEQFF
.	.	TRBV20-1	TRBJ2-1	TGCAGTGCGATACGGGACAATGAGCAGTTCTTC	CSAIRDNEQFF